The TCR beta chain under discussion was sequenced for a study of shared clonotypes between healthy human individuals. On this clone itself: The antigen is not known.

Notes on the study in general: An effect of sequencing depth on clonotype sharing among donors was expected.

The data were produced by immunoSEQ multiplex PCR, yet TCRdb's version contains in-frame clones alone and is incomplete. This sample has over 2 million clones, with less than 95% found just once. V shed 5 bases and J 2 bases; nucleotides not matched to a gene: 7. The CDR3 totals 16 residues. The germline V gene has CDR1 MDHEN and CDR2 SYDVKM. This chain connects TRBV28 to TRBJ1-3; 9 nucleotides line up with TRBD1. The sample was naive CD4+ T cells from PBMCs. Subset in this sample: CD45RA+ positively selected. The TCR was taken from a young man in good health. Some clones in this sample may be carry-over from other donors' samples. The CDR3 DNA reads TGTGCCAGCAGTCCGGGACAGGGAAAGGCTGGAAACACCATATATTTT. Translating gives CASSPGQGKAGNTIYF.